The T cell receptor beta chain under discussion was sequenced for a study of T cells in tuberculosis. Study-level information: A South African cohort included IGRA-negative adolescents, latently infected IGRA-positive adolescents and adults with active tuberculosis. Within 7 days of starting treatment, or before, PBMC were stored. Study observations and caveats: Active tuberculosis alpha repertoires lay closer to GMM-specific TCRs than controls'. Using the GMM-specific repertoire gave around 88% accuracy versus roughly 74% with motifs.

Time point in this sample: new active TB diagnosis, blood taken before or within 7 days of starting treatment. V dropped 0 bases and J dropped 5 bases, with 11 bases sitting between them. Germline V gene data show CDR1 as SGDLS and CDR2 as YYNGEE. This CDR3 is built from 14 residues. Clones were sequenced by immunoSEQ multiplex PCR, and TCRdb holds only the in-frame ones, with some missing. This sample carries fewer than 55,000 clones, about 95% of them seen once, and the ten largest clones take over 1.1%. Points on this clone: Its specificity is unknown.

The sequence was obtained from an adult with tuberculosis. The chain uses TRBV9 and TRBJ1-1; D is undetermined. The source material was PBMCs, sampled at tuberculosis diagnosis. The CDR3 spells CASSVGPGETEAFF. CDR3 nucleotides: TGTGCCAGCAGCGTAGGACCGGGAGAGACTGAAGCTTTCTTT.